The 10 T cell receptor beta chains presented below share a single source sample, sequenced in a study of T cells in Graves' hyperthyroidism and ophthalmopathy. The investigators amplified TCR beta CDR3 regions from RNA transcripts. First-round RT-PCR targeting the TCR CDR3 was performed with the HTBI primer set. TCRdb reprocessed the multiplex PCR reads with MiXCR, giving one entry per CDR3 protein. Here the sample spans about 690,000 distinct CDR3 sequences, roughly 17% being singletons. What was sequenced was blood. Every receptor here comes from a man in his forties or fifties with Graves' hyperthyroidism.

This clonotype showed up just a few times. The chain joins TRBV25-1 to TRBJ2-3, with unresolved D. Germline lookup yields CDR1 MGHDK and CDR2 SYGVNS. This CDR3 region has 13 residues. Deletions cut 2 bases from V and 2 bases from J, with 5 bases between. The CDR3 nucleotides read TGTGCCAGCAGTGAACAGGTCACAGATACGCAGTATTTT. Encoded protein: CASSEQVTDTQYF.

A note on this clonotype: This clone may be a read error of a much larger clone one base away. J is TRBJ1-5 and V is TRBV7-9; D is ambiguous. Per the germline V gene, CDR1 is SEHNR and CDR2 is FQNEAQ (reference sequence). The CDR3 length is 15 residues. V lost 1 base, J lost 6 bases, and 13 bases lay in between. The CDR3 nucleotides read TGTGCCAGCAGCTTAGACGCGCAGAAAGGTCAGCCCCAGCATTTT. Encoded protein: CASSLDAQKGQPQHF.

The chain combines TRBV27 with TRBJ1-1; possibly TRBD1 for D (6 bases). V was trimmed by 3 bases and J by 2 bases, leaving 13 bases between them. The CDR3 loop spans 15 amino acids. Germline V CDR1 and CDR2: MNHEY, SMNVEV (reference sequence). CDR3 region: CASSFIQGPNTEAFF. The CDR3 nucleotides read TGTGCCAGCAGTTTCATACAGGGTCCAAACACTGAAGCTTTCTTT.

This clonotype was seen at least ten times. The CDR3 DNA reads as TGTGCCAGCAGCTCGCTCTCGGGACTTGCAGTTGAGCAGTTCTTC. Its protein is CASSSLSGLAVEQFF. This rearrangement joins TRBV7-2 to TRBJ2-1; D may be TRBD2 (6 bases). The CDR3 runs to 15 residues. The V and J ends lost 4 bases and 9 bases respectively, with 19 bases between them. The germline V gene encodes CDR1 SGHTA and CDR2 FQGNSA.

The V call is TRBV7-8, the J call TRBJ2-7; D unresolved. With 5 bases removed from V and 0 bases from J, the gap between germline ends came to 11 bases. The CDR3 loop spans 14 amino acids. The germline V gene encodes CDR1 SGHVS and CDR2 FQNEAQ. Here the CDR3 reads CASSLLTASYEQYF. The CDR3 DNA sequence: TGTGCCAGCAGCCTGCTGACTGCCTCCTACGAGCAGTACTTC.

The table lists this clonotype with many counts. This rearrangement joins TRBV12-3 or TRBV12-4 to TRBJ2-2, with 13 bases identical to TRBD2. CDR3 length equals 18 residues. Germline trimming cut 7 bases from V and 4 bases from J; bases unmatched to any gene: 12. CDR3 region: CASMSGTSGIRGTGELFF. In nucleotides, the CDR3 is TGTGCCAGCATGTCCGGGACTAGCGGGATAAGGGGCACCGGGGAGCTGTTTTTT.

This clonotype was detected ten times or more. The rearrangement uses TRBV6-5 and TRBJ1-1, with D unresolved. Deletions cut 0 bases from V and 5 bases from J, with 10 bases between. Germline V gene data show CDR1 as MNHEY and CDR2 as SVGAGI. There are 14 residues in the CDR3. CDR3 sequence (DNA): TGTGCCAGCAGTTACTCGAGGCGGACTACTGAAGCTTTCTTT. Encoded protein: CASSYSRRTTEAFF.

This clonotype was counted ten times or more. The chain joins TRBV5-1 to TRBJ1-5, with 7 nucleotides matching TRBD1. Looked up from germline, CDR1 is SGHRS and CDR2 is YFSETQ. With 0 bases clipped from V and 4 bases from J, the junction kept 1 base outside the gene matches. The CDR3 is made up of 14 amino acids. CDR3 region: CASSLGDRNQPQHF. The CDR3 nucleotides read TGCGCCAGCAGCTTGGGGGACAGAAATCAGCCCCAGCATTTT.

This clonotype was observed many times. The V call is TRBV12-3 or TRBV12-4, the J call TRBJ1-2; D possibly corresponds to TRBD1 (6 bases). V dropped 7 bases and J dropped 8 bases, with 11 bases sitting between them. The CDR3 extends over 11 amino acids. DNA for the CDR3: TGTGCCAGCACGGAGGGGGAAGGCTACACCTTC. Its translation is CASTEGEGYTF.

The rearrangement links TRBV27 to TRBJ2-1, with D perhaps given as TRBD1 or TRBD2 (6 bases each). Germline CDR1 MNHEY, CDR2 SMNVEV (reference sequence). The CDR3 covers 12 residues. V lost 4 bases, J lost 8 bases, and 9 bases lay in between. DNA of the CDR3: TGTGCCAGCAGTTCAAGGGGGGATGAGCAGTTCTTC. Amino acid sequence: CASSSRGDEQFF.